This T cell receptor (beta chain) emerged from a study of shared clonotypes between healthy human individuals. The assay was immunoSEQ multiplex PCR, and TCRdb's table has in-frame clones only and misses some. The repertoire consists of around 2,100,000 clones, with less than 95% occurring once and the leading ten covering approximately 1.2%. Whole-study results and caveats: Blood alone was sampled, and tissue repertoires likely differ.

CD45RO-negative, CCR7-positively selected cells formed the naive CD8 fraction, excluding terminally differentiated effector memory CD45RA+ cells. Every donor, a Caucasian adult, lived in Nashville, Tennessee. For this clone: As yet, its antigen is unknown.

The V end lost 0 bases, the J end lost 2 bases, and 16 bases lay between the germline ends. The CDR3 sequence is 16 residues long. Germline assignment: CDR1 SQVTM and CDR2 ANQGSEA. The sequence came from a man aged 18 to 30 in good health. The chain links TRBV29-1 to TRBJ1-2; possible D gene TRBD1, 5 bases. Specimen: naive CD8+ T cells sorted from blood. CDR3 protein: CSVEDLLQGDNYGYTF. CDR3 nucleotides: TGCAGCGTTGAAGATCTTCTGCAGGGCGACAACTATGGCTACACCTTC.